This T cell receptor (beta chain) appears in the sequencing data of a study of identical twins. The authors used template switching to add a universal primer site and gave cDNA unique molecular identifiers. One entry per CDR3 protein, called by TCRdb with MiXCR from the 5' RACE reads. Found here are just over 450,000 distinct CDR3 sequences, over 12% of them singletons; the top ten hold more than 0.5%. These same data were also listed under a study on yellow fever vaccine responses in identical twins.

The receptor's source is a woman aged 18-29 years in good health. The specimen sequenced was CD4+ T cells sorted from blood.

CDR3 sequence: CASSVGTGAWDEQFF. The CDR3, as DNA: TGTGCCAGCAGCGTAGGGACAGGGGCTTGGGATGAGCAGTTCTTC. The V and J genes are TRBV9 and TRBJ2-1; TRBD1 matches 9 bases. In germline, CDR1 is SGDLS, CDR2 YYNGEE. The CDR3 runs to 15 residues. The V and J ends lost 0 bases and 8 bases, in that order; junction bases with no gene match: 6.